The 9 T cell receptor beta chains listed next were all sequenced from one sample in a study of radiation and T cells in renal cell carcinoma. Regarding time point: baseline pretreatment blood. The treatment is: 15 Gy SBRT to primary tumor, nephrectomy 4 weeks later. Using immunoSEQ multiplex PCR, the repertoire was profiled, and TCRdb retains in-frame clones only, with some absent. The table includes tens of thousands of clones, 82% detected once. The sequencing here drew on blood, taken from a patient whose treatment included radiotherapy and nephrectomy. The receptors stem from a man between 60 and 70 years old with renal cell carcinoma.

This chain joins TRBV28 and TRBJ1-3; D is undetermined. With 5 bases removed from V and 4 bases from J, the gap between germline ends came to 12 bases. The CDR3 is 14 residues long. CDR1 is MDHEN and CDR2 is SYDVKM in the germline V gene. The CDR3 nucleotides read TGTGCCAGCAGTCCCCCCTCCATGGGAAACACCATATATTTT. It yields the protein CASSPPSMGNTIYF.

The V gene is TRBV9, the J gene TRBJ1-1, with D tentatively TRBD1 (6 bases). Trimming removed 3 bases from V and 0 bases from J, with 12 bases in between. This CDR3 spans 15 amino acids. The V gene's germline CDR1 is SGDLS and CDR2 YYNGEE. CDR3 sequence: CASSASGQLNTEAFF. CDR3 bases: TGTGCCAGCAGCGCCTCCGGACAGTTGAACACTGAAGCTTTCTTT.

This clone was detected ten times or more. The chain couples TRBV4-2 to TRBJ1-4; the D gene is possibly TRBD1 (5 bases). V gave up 0 bases and J gave up 5 bases, with 7 bases separating them. This CDR3 has 14 residues. Germline CDR1 is LGHNA and CDR2 is YNFKEQ. The CDR3 spells CASSQDRVNEKLFF. The CDR3, as DNA: TGTGCCAGCAGCCAAGACAGGGTAAATGAAAAACTGTTTTTT.

This clone was observed a single time. The gene calls are TRBV10-3 and TRBJ1-5; 7 nucleotides match TRBD1. The CDR3 is 15 amino acids. CDR1 and CDR2 from the germline V gene are ENHRY and SYGVKD. With V trimmed by 2 bases and J by 7 bases, 8 bases remained unmatched. The CDR3 loop reads CAISEERGRHQPQHF. The DNA for the CDR3 is TGTGCCATCAGTGAGGAGAGGGGGCGCCACCAGCCCCAGCATTTT.

The gene calls are TRBV6-5 and TRBJ2-7, with D perhaps matching TRBD1 (7 bases). Germline values: CDR1 MNHEY, CDR2 SVGAGI. Trimming cost V 10 bases and J 2 bases, with 15 bases left between them. CDR3 length equals 13 residues. CDR3 in DNA: TGTGCCACCAAATTCAGGGGGGCCTACGAGCAGTACTTC. Protein product: CATKFRGAYEQYF.

This rearrangement joins TRBV7-2 to TRBJ2-7; 7 bases are shared with TRBD1. The CDR3 length is 17 residues. Germline CDR1 and CDR2: SGHTA and FQGNSA. Trimming removed 2 bases from V and 0 bases from J; junction bases left unmatched: 10. For the CDR3, the DNA is TGTGCCAGCAGCTTATTATCTGGGACAGAGAGCTCCTACGAGCAGTACTTC. Protein sequence: CASSLLSGTESSYEQYF. The entire variable domain, with the rest obtained from reference TRBV7-2 and TRBJ2-7, is as follows: GAGVSQSPSNKVTEKGKDVELRCDPISGHTALYWYRQSLGQGLEFLIYFQGNSAPDKSGLPSDRFSAERTGGSVSTLTIQRTQQEDSAVYLCASSLLSGTESSYEQYFGPGTRLTVT.

V is TRBV5-4 and J is TRBJ2-3; possibly TRBD1 or TRBD2 for D (5 bases each). This CDR3 contains 14 residues. V gave up 6 bases and J gave up 2 bases, with 13 bases separating them. Germline values: CDR1 SGHNT, CDR2 YYREEE (reference sequence). This chain's CDR3 is CASNSGTNTDTQYF. The CDR3, as DNA: TGTGCCAGCAACTCCGGGACCAACACAGATACGCAGTATTTT.

The chain joins TRBV27 to TRBJ2-7, with TRBD2 as a possible D gene (6 bases). Germline-derived CDR1 and CDR2 are MNHEY and SMNVEV (reference sequence). Trimming stripped 6 bases from V and 2 bases from J, with 11 bases between. The CDR3 consists of 13 residues. The CDR3 here is CASSRDLTYEQYF. The CDR3 nucleotides are TGTGCCAGCAGCAGGGACTTAACCTACGAGCAGTACTTC.

CDR3 bases: TGCGCGAGCCAGGGGCATACTGTCACAGATACGCAGTATTTT. It yields the protein CASQGHTVTDTQYF. The V and J genes are TRBV10-1 and TRBJ2-3, with D perhaps TRBD1 (6 bases). CDR1 WNHNN and CDR2 SYGVQD come from the germline V gene (reference sequence). The CDR3 loop spans 14 amino acids.